Only a few counts were recorded for the clone carrying this T cell receptor (beta chain). Its antigen is as yet unknown. The data were taken from a study of beta chain features in type 1 diabetes. Overall study context: All samples yielded around 98,000,000 examined sorted cells. The study, taken as a whole, reports: The influence of HLA type on TCRB rearrangement stayed undetermined. Sequencing used cDNA, and cells with high TCR expression could therefore be over-represented. There was a moderate but significant shortening of TCRB CDR3s in all four CD4+ subsets of Type 1 diabetes patients.

Every single donor gave one heparinised blood draw, and these averaged approximately 120 mL. The ends were cut back, 4 bases at V and 2 bases at J, with 11 bases in the middle. In germline, CDR1 is SQVTM, CDR2 ANQGSEA. CDR3 length equals 13 residues. Expressed TCRB transcripts got sequenced, as all isolated RNA was reverse transcribed. Sequenced by immunoSEQ multiplex PCR; TCRdb stores in-frame clones only, minus some. The sample lists 200,000 to 300,000 clones; 11% to 15% were seen once. The sequencing sample was made of naive CD4+ T cells from blood. The chain has TRBV29-1 and TRBJ1-1; perhaps TRBD1 as D (6 bases). This receptor was identified in a man aged 25 to 45 with type 1 diabetes. The CDR3 region is CSVVRDTNTEAFF. The DNA of the CDR3 is TGCAGCGTTGTTCGGGACACAAACACTGAAGCTTTCTTT.